Listed below are T cell receptor beta chains from one sample, sequenced in a study of stem cell transplantation in POMP-related autoinflammatory disease. Profiled with immunoSEQ multiplex PCR; TCRdb holds only in-frame clones, not every one. The data show about 8,900 clones, approximately 90% seen once. This sample comprised CD8+ T cells from PBMCs, obtained before stem cell transplantation. The receptors were sampled from a human donor with POMP-related autoinflammation and immune dysregulation (PRAID). CDR3s include the opening cysteine and the closing phenylalanine or tryptophan. D genes are given only for firm matches. Not every row has a clone size; where given, it reads once, few, many or a size class.

>TRBD1|NA|TRBJ1-1|TRBV4-1
CASSPQGAGRNTEAFF
TGCGCCAGCAGCCCACAGGGGGCGGGGAGGAACACTGAAGCTTTCTTT
>NA|NA|TRBJ1-4|TRBV4-3
CASSQASFEKLFF
TGCGCCAGCAGCCAAGCCTCTTTTGAAAAACTGTTTTTT
>NA|NA|TRBJ2-2|TRBV29-1
CSVAGRDTRGELFF
TGCAGCGTTGCGGGAAGGGATACACGCGGGGAGCTGTTTTTT
>NA|large|TRBJ1-5|TRBV4-2
CASSRNPGSNQPQHF
TGTGCCAGCAGCCGAAATCCGGGAAGCAATCAGCCCCAGCATTTT
>TRBD1|NA|TRBJ2-7|TRBV25-1
CASSAGTGPYEQYF
TGTGCCAGCTCGGCGGGGACAGGCCCCTACGAGCAGTACTTC
>NA|NA|TRBJ1-5|TRBV10-2
CASSEWDSNQPQHF
TGCGCCAGCAGTGAATGGGATAGCAATCAGCCCCAGCATTTT
>TRBD2|NA|TRBJ2-7|TRBV7-9
CASSQELAGGYYEQYF
TGTGCCAGCAGCCAAGAGCTAGCGGGGGGCTACTACGAGCAGTACTTC
>NA|NA|TRBJ2-1|TRBV9
CASSGTTNNEQFF
TGTGCCAGCAGCGGAACTACAAACAATGAGCAGTTCTTC
>NA|NA|TRBJ1-4|TRBV7-9
CASSLFQGPTNEKLFF
TGTGCCAGCAGCTTATTCCAGGGACCAACTAATGAAAAACTGTTTTTT
>TRBD1|NA|TRBJ1-3|TRBV9
CASSGDRGNTIYF
TGTGCCAGCAGCGGGGACAGGGGAAACACCATATATTTT
>TRBD1|NA|TRBJ2-7|TRBV7-2
CASSLKYSGQGLEQYF
TGTGCCAGCAGCTTAAAGTATTCGGGACAGGGTCTGGAGCAGTACTTC